Listed here are 9 T cell receptor beta chains from one sample, sequenced in a study of CD8+CD57+ T cells in acquired aplastic anemia. For CDR3 and TCR beta VDJ profiling, genomic DNA was the template used. TCRdb itself ran the reads through MiXCR, one entry per CDR3 protein. The sample has 250,000 to 300,000 distinct CDR3 sequences; roughly half are singletons. The specimen was sorted CD4+, CD8+, or CD8+CD57+ T cells (not recorded which) from PBMCs. The receptors were gathered from a human donor with severe aplastic anemia or a healthy control (not recorded which).

This clonotype was seen at least ten times. The chain recombines TRBV9 with TRBJ1-1, with unresolved D. Looked up from germline, CDR1 is SGDLS and CDR2 is YYNGEE. V lost 0 bases to trimming and J lost 11 bases, with 14 bases between them. This CDR3 spans 13 amino acids. Here the CDR3 reads CASSVGGVGAAFF. The CDR3 nucleotides are TGTGCCAGCAGCGTAGGAGGCGTCGGTGCGGCTTTCTTT.

Details on this clonotype: A much more abundant neighbour one base away suggests this may be a read error. The chain employs TRBV6-5 and TRBJ2-2; D is perhaps TRBD2 (6 bases). CDR1 is MNHEY, CDR2 SVGAGI, per germline. This CDR3 is 14 amino acids long. This CDR3 reads CASSFWPNTGGLFF. The CDR3 DNA reads as TGTGCCAGCAGTTTCTGGCCCAACACCGGGGGGCTGTTTTTT.

This clonotype was picked up a small number of times. V is TRBV6-1 and J is TRBJ2-7, with D possibly matching TRBD1 (5 bases). CDR1 and CDR2 (germline): MNHNS, SASEGT. This CDR3 has 14 amino acids. V was pared by 2 bases and J by 2 bases, with 10 bases between. The CDR3 bases are TGTGCCAGCAGTGAAATCGAAGGGGCCTACGAGCAGTACTTC. Its protein is CASSEIEGAYEQYF.

This clonotype was observed many times. V is TRBV6-5 and J is TRBJ1-5; 7 bases align to TRBD1. Unmatched junction bases numbered 9, after V lost 2 bases and J lost 11 bases. CDR1 and CDR2 (germline): MNHEY, SVGAGI. The length of the CDR3 is 14 residues. The CDR3 region is CASSYDRAEGAQHF. CDR3 in DNA: TGTGCCAGCAGTTACGACAGGGCCGAGGGAGCCCAGCATTTT.

This clonotype came up a few times. The chain links TRBV15 to TRBJ2-7, with a weak D call TRBD2 (6 bases). The CDR3 totals 12 residues. Germline V gene data show CDR1 as LNHNV and CDR2 as YYDKDF (reference sequence). V lost 1 base and J 5 bases, leaving 6 bases between the germline ends. The CDR3, as DNA: TGTGCCACCAGCAGAGGGGGGGACGAGCAGTACTTC. It codes for CATSRGGDEQYF. Combining the CDR3 with reference TRBV15 and TRBJ2-7 gives the whole variable domain DAMVIQNPRYQVTQFGKPVTLSCSQTLNHNVMYWYQQKSSQAPKLLFHYYDKDFNNEADTPDNFQSRRPNTSFCFLDIRSPGLGDTAMYLCATSRGGDEQYFGPGTRLTVT.

For this clonotype: Just one base apart from a much larger clone, this may be a read error. The chain uses TRBV28 and TRBJ1-1, with 7 bases fitting TRBD1. This CDR3 spans 14 amino acids. V was clipped by 4 bases and J by 8 bases; unmatched bases: 10. CDR1 MDHEN and CDR2 SYDVKM come from the germline V gene. The chain's CDR3 is CASSYDRVFSEAFF. Here the CDR3 DNA reads TGTGCCAGCAGTTATGACAGGGTGTTCTCCGAAGCTTTCTTT.

This chain links TRBV19 with TRBJ1-2; 9 bases map to TRBD1. There are 14 residues in the CDR3. Trimming cost V 9 bases and J 2 bases; bases outside gene matches: 7. Germline CDR1 reads LNHDA; CDR2 reads SQIVND (reference sequence). As DNA, the CDR3 is TGTGCCAGCAAATCCACAGGGGGCAACTATGGCTACACCTTC. Translated, it gives CASKSTGGNYGYTF.

This clonotype was detected many times. The rearrangement joins TRBV20-1 to TRBJ1-4, with TRBD1 matching 12 bases. Germline trimming cut 6 bases from V and 7 bases from J; bases unmatched to any gene: 6. The CDR3 loop spans 14 amino acids. CDR1 and CDR2 (germline): DFQATT, SNEGSKA (reference sequence). The CDR3 DNA sequence: TGCAGTGCCCATTGGGGACAGGGGGCTGAAAAACTGTTTTTT. Amino acids: CSAHWGQGAEKLFF.

A few counts support this clonotype. CDR3 sequence: CASAARGGSYEQYF. The CDR3 nucleotides are TGTGCCAGCGCCGCCCGAGGAGGGTCCTACGAGCAGTACTTC. V is TRBV18 and J is TRBJ2-7; TRBD2 is a possible D gene (6 bases). V was cut by 8 bases and J by 1 base, with 15 bases left in between. The CDR3 has 14 residues. Germline assignment: CDR1 KGHSH and CDR2 LQKENI.